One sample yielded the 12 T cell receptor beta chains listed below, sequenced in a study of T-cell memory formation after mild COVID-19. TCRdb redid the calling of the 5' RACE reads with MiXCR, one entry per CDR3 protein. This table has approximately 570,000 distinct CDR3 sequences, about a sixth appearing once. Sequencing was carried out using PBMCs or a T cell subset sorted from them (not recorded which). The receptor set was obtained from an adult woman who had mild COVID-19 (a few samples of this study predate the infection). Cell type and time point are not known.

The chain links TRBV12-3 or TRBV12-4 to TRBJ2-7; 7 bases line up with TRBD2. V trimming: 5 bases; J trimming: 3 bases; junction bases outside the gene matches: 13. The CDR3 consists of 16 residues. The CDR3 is CASSQKPRGDLYEQYF. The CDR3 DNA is TGTGCCAGCAGTCAAAAACCCCGGGGGGACCTCTACGAGCAGTACTTC.

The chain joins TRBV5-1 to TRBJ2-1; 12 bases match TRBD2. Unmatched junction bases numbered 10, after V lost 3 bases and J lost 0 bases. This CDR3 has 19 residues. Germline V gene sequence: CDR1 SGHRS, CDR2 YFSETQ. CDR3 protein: CASSWGTSGPLGSYNEQFF. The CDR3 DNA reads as TGCGCCAGCAGCTGGGGGACTAGCGGGCCCCTTGGCTCCTACAATGAGCAGTTCTTC.

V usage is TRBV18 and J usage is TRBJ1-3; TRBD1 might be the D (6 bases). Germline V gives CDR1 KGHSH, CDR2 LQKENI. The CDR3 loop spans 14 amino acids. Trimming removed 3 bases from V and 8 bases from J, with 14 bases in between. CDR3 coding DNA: TGTGCCAGCTCACCGACAGGTGCCGGGGACACCATATATTTT. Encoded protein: CASSPTGAGDTIYF. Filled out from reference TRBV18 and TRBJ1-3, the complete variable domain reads NAGVMQNPRHLVRRRGQEARLRCSPMKGHSHVYWYRQLPEEGLKFMVYLQKENIIDESGMPKERFSAEFPKEGPSILRIQQVVRGDSAAYFCASSPTGAGDTIYFGEGSWLTVV.

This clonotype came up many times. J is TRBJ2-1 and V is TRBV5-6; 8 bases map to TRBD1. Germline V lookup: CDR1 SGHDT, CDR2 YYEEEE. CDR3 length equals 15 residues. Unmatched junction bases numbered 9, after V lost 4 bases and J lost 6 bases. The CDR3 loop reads CASSPGQGAFNEQFF. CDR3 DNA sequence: TGTGCCAGCAGCCCCGGGCAGGGGGCTTTCAATGAGCAGTTCTTC.

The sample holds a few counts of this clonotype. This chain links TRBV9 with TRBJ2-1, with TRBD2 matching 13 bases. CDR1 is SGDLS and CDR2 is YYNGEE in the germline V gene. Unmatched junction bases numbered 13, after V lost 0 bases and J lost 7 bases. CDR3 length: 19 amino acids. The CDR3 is CASSVATSGLAGELNEQFF. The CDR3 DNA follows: TGTGCCAGCAGCGTAGCTACTTCCGGACTAGCGGGAGAGCTAAATGAGCAGTTCTTC.

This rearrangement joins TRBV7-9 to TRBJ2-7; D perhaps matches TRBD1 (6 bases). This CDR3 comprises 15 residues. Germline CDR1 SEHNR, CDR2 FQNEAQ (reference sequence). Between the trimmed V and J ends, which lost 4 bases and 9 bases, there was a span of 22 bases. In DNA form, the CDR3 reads TGTGCCAGCAGCTCGACAGGAGGACAGACCCGAGGGCAGTACTTC. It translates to CASSSTGGQTRGQYF.

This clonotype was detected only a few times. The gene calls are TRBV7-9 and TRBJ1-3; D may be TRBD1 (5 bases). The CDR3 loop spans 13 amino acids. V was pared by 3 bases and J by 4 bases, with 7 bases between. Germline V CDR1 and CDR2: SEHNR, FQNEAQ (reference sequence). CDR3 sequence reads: CASSFRDGNTIYF. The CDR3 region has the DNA TGTGCCAGCAGCTTCAGGGACGGAAACACCATATATTTT.

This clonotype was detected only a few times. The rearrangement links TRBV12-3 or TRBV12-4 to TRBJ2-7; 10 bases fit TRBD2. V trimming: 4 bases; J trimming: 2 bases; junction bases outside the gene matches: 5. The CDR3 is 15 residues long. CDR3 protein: CASSSQLAGTYEQYF. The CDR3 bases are TGTGCCAGCAGTTCTCAACTAGCGGGAACCTACGAGCAGTACTTC.

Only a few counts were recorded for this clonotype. This CDR3 is CASSLTSWETQYF. For the CDR3, the DNA is TGCGCCAGCAGCTTAACTAGCTGGGAGACCCAGTACTTC. V and J are TRBV5-1 and TRBJ2-5, with D perhaps matching TRBD2 (6 bases). Germline-derived CDR1 and CDR2 are SGHRS and YFSETQ. This CDR3 is built from 13 residues. V was trimmed by 2 bases and J by 5 bases, leaving 10 bases between them.

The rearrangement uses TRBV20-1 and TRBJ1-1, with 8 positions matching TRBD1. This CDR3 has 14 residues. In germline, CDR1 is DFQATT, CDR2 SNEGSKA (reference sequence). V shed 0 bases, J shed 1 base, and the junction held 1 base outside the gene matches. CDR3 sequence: CSARDQGANTEAFF. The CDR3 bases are TGCAGTGCTAGAGATCAGGGGGCGAACACTGAAGCTTTCTTT.

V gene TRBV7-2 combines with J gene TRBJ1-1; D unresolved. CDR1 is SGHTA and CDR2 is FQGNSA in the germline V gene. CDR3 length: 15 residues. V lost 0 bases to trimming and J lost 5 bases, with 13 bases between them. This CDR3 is CASSLALPGGTEAFF. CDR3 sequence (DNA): TGTGCCAGCAGCTTAGCGCTCCCGGGTGGAACTGAAGCTTTCTTT.

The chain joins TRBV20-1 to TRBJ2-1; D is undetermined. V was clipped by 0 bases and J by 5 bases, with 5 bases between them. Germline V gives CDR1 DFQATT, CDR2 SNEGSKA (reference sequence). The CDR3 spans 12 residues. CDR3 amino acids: CSARDRNNEQFF. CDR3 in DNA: TGCAGTGCTAGAGATAGGAACAATGAGCAGTTCTTC.